The 30 T cell receptor beta chains in this list originate from one sample, sequenced in a study of T cell repertoires in cytomegalovirus infection. TCRdb re-called the reads through MiXCR, storing one row per CDR3 protein. The data contain 630,000 or so distinct CDR3 sequences, around 24% of them singletons. Sequences were obtained from CD8+ T cells from PBMCs. The receptors shown here come from a human donor in good health (CMV status not recorded). Some clones in this sample may be carry-over from other donors' samples.

This clonotype appeared a few times. The J gene is TRBJ2-3, the V gene TRBV7-9; perhaps D is TRBD1 or TRBD2 (5 bases each). Germline V gene sequence: CDR1 SEHNR, CDR2 FQNEAQ (reference sequence). V gave up 5 bases and J gave up 0 bases, with 12 bases separating them. This CDR3 is built from 15 residues. The CDR3 protein is CASSQLGVSTDTQYF. DNA of the CDR3: TGTGCCAGCAGCCAATTGGGGGTTAGCACAGATACGCAGTATTTT.

The chain carries TRBV6-6 and TRBJ2-4; 12 nucleotides line up with TRBD2. Germline-derived CDR1 and CDR2 are MNHNY and SVGAGI (reference sequence). Trimming at V came to 4 bases and at J to 9 bases, leaving 10 bases not matched to a gene. The CDR3 is 16 residues long. CDR3 sequence: CASSLGLAGLRGIQYF. CDR3 coding DNA: TGTGCCAGCAGTTTGGGACTAGCGGGCCTTCGGGGCATTCAGTACTTC.

The table lists this clonotype with a few counts. The chain is built from TRBV24-1 and TRBJ1-5; D is unresolved. V lost 4 bases to trimming and J lost 4 bases, with 10 bases between them. This CDR3 has 14 residues. CDR1 and CDR2 from the germline V gene are KGHDR and SFDVKD. This chain's CDR3 is CATSDPTRNQPQHF. Written as DNA, the CDR3 is TGTGCCACCAGTGACCCAACCCGGAATCAGCCCCAGCATTTT.

V and J are TRBV12-3 or TRBV12-4 and TRBJ1-2; D not certain. Trimming stripped 3 bases from V and 8 bases from J, with 28 bases between. The CDR3 spans 18 residues. The CDR3 DNA reads as TGTGCCAGCAGTTTCTCTTACGAAGGCCTCGAAGAAGTGGGAGGCTACACCTTC. Translated, it gives CASSFSYEGLEEVGGYTF.

The chain is built from TRBV6-1 and TRBJ2-1; TRBD1 matches 8 bases. V was pared by 5 bases and J by 10 bases, with 7 bases of the junction left unmatched. Germline V gives CDR1 MNHNS, CDR2 SASEGT. The CDR3 loop spans 13 amino acids. The CDR3 DNA follows: TGTGCCAGCAGTCCGGGACAGGCCTCCGAGCAGTTCTTC. It codes for CASSPGQASEQFF.

This clonotype appeared a few times. V gene TRBV7-9 combines with J gene TRBJ1-5; maybe TRBD1 (5 bases). CDR1 and CDR2 from the germline V gene are SEHNR and FQNEAQ (reference sequence). Trimming removed 5 bases from V and 5 bases from J, with 10 bases in between. The length of the CDR3 is 13 residues. The CDR3 coding sequence is TGTGCCAGCAGCCCCAGGGCCGATCAGCCCCAGCATTTT. As protein: CASSPRADQPQHF.

V gene TRBV7-9 combines with J gene TRBJ2-7, with D uncertain. From germline, CDR1 is SEHNR and CDR2 FQNEAQ (reference sequence). The CDR3 loop spans 15 amino acids. Trimming removed 3 bases from V and 5 bases from J, with 17 bases in between. In DNA, the CDR3 is TGTGCCAGCAGCTTTGGTTTGGGTTTATTCAACGAGCAGTACTTC. Translated: CASSFGLGLFNEQYF.

This clonotype has more than one count but fewer than ten. In nucleotides, the CDR3 is TGTGCCAGTAGTATAGATCTAGACGTAAATCAGCCCCAGCATTTT. Translating gives CASSIDLDVNQPQHF. V is TRBV19 and J is TRBJ1-5; no clear D gene. This CDR3 has 15 residues. CDR1 and CDR2 (germline): LNHDA, SQIVND (reference sequence). Deletions cut 0 bases from V and 4 bases from J, with 10 bases between.

Only a few counts were recorded for this clonotype. This sequence joins TRBV2 and TRBJ1-5; D is unclear. V was cut by 7 bases and J by 0 bases, with 7 bases left in between. This CDR3 has 13 amino acids. CDR1 and CDR2 from the germline V gene are SNHLY and FYNNEI. The CDR3 nucleotides are TGTGCCAGCACAAGTTATAGCAATCAGCCCCAGCATTTT. Residues: CASTSYSNQPQHF.

The chain recombines TRBV10-3 with TRBJ2-7; 8 positions agree with TRBD1. The CDR3 has 14 amino acids. Germline assignment: CDR1 ENHRY and CDR2 SYGVKD. Unmatched junction bases numbered 0, after V lost 2 bases and J lost 0 bases. The CDR3 loop is CAISEGTGSYEQYF. CDR3 DNA: TGTGCCATCAGTGAGGGGACAGGCTCCTACGAGCAGTACTTC.

This clonotype came up many times. This chain links TRBV28 with TRBJ2-3; 8 nucleotides line up with TRBD1. Germline CDR1 and CDR2: MDHEN and SYDVKM. J lost 1 base, V lost 4 bases, and 4 bases had no gene match. This CDR3 spans 15 amino acids. The CDR3 here is CASSSPDRGTDTQYF. In DNA, the CDR3 is TGTGCCAGCAGTTCCCCGGACAGGGGCACAGATACGCAGTATTTT.

The chain has TRBV28 and TRBJ2-5, with D possibly matching TRBD2 (6 bases). Germline CDR1 MDHEN, CDR2 SYDVKM. This CDR3 has 15 amino acids. The V end was cut by 1 base, the J end by 1 base, with 10 bases between. The CDR3: CASSLSSGLQETQYF. The CDR3 nucleotides are TGTGCCAGCAGTTTATCAAGCGGGCTCCAAGAGACCCAGTACTTC. Filled out from reference TRBV28 and TRBJ2-5, the complete variable domain reads DVKVTQSSRYLVKRTGEKVFLECVQDMDHENMFWYRQDPGLGLRLIYFSYDVKMKEKGDIPEGYSVSREKKERFSLILESASTNQTSMYLCASSLSSGLQETQYFGPGTRLLVL.

This clonotype was seen ten or more times. The genes are TRBV5-1 and TRBJ2-2; possible D gene TRBD1, 6 bases. Per germline, CDR1 SGHRS and CDR2 YFSETQ. This CDR3 has 15 residues. V lost 2 bases and J 1 base, leaving 9 bases between the germline ends. CDR3 loop: CASSFRDMNTGELFF. The CDR3 DNA reads as TGCGCCAGCAGCTTCCGGGACATGAACACCGGGGAGCTGTTTTTT.

The chain couples TRBV7-9 to TRBJ2-5, with 7 bases lining up with TRBD1. Germline CDR1 is SEHNR and CDR2 is FQNEAQ (reference sequence). V shed 1 base, J shed 3 bases, and the junction held 5 bases outside the gene matches. This CDR3 spans 15 amino acids. In DNA, the CDR3 is TGTGCCAGCAGCTTAGTATCACAGGGGAAAGAGACCCAGTACTTC. Amino acids: CASSLVSQGKETQYF.

This clonotype was detected ten times or more. The rearrangement uses TRBV6-2 or TRBV6-3 and TRBJ1-1; weak D call: TRBD1 (6 bases). The germline gives CDR1 MNHEY, CDR2 SVGEGT. This CDR3 has 18 residues. V lost 3 bases and J 5 bases, leaving 25 bases between the germline ends. Written as DNA, the CDR3 is TGTGCCAGCAGTTATTACCCCATCGGGGGGCAGGGAGAGACTGAAGCTTTCTTT. This translates into CASSYYPIGGQGETEAFF.

This clonotype was observed at least ten times. J is TRBJ2-1 and V is TRBV7-9; TRBD1 agrees at 9 bases. CDR1 and CDR2 from the germline V gene are SEHNR and FQNEAQ (reference sequence). V was pared by 8 bases and J by 1 base, with 3 bases of the junction left unmatched. The CDR3 is 14 residues long. CDR3 sequence: CASRGTGSYNEQFF. CDR3 nucleotide sequence: TGTGCCAGCCGCGGGACAGGGTCCTACAATGAGCAGTTCTTC.

The V gene is TRBV6-1, the J gene TRBJ1-1; D is possibly TRBD1 (6 bases). The V and J ends lost 4 bases and 2 bases respectively, with 14 bases between them. The CDR3 has 15 residues. From germline, CDR1 is MNHNS and CDR2 SASEGT. CDR3: CASSGGRGLNTEAFF. CDR3 DNA: TGTGCCAGCAGTGGAGGCAGGGGCCTAAACACTGAAGCTTTCTTT.

This clonotype occurred many times. The chain has TRBV7-9 and TRBJ2-3; 7 bases line up with TRBD2. Trimming at V came to 0 bases and at J to 2 bases, leaving 8 bases not matched to a gene. This CDR3 has 17 residues. Germline assignment: CDR1 SEHNR and CDR2 FQNEAQ (reference sequence). The CDR3, as DNA: TGTGCCAGCAGCTTAGCGTTGGCGGGGGAGCTCACAGATACGCAGTATTTT. Translation: CASSLALAGELTDTQYF.

The sample holds a few counts of this clonotype. This chain links TRBV20-1 with TRBJ2-1; 14 bases map to TRBD2. The CDR3 is made up of 15 amino acids. V gave up 4 bases and J gave up 3 bases; unmatched junction bases: 2. Germline assignment: CDR1 DFQATT and CDR2 SNEGSKA (reference sequence). CDR3 coding DNA: TGCAGTGCTACCGGACTAGCGGGGGGCTACAATGAGCAGTTCTTC. Residues: CSATGLAGGYNEQFF.

The rearrangement joins TRBV5-5 to TRBJ2-4; D unclear. Germline V gene data show CDR1 as SGHKS and CDR2 as YYEKEE (reference sequence). Trimming shortened V by 4 bases and J by 5 bases, and 13 bases separated the two germline ends. The CDR3 is 14 amino acids. The CDR3 loop reads CASSRPRGENIQYF. The CDR3 nucleotides are TGTGCCAGCAGCCGCCCGAGAGGAGAAAACATTCAGTACTTC. Full variable domain (remainder filled in from reference TRBV5-5 and TRBJ2-4): DAGVTQSPTHLIKTRGQQVTLRCSPISGHKSVSWYQQVLGQGPQFIFQYYEKEERGRGNFPDRFSARQFPNYSSELNVNALLLGDSALYLCASSRPRGENIQYFGAGTRLSVL.

This clonotype was seen repeatedly, ten times or more. This chain uses TRBV12-3 or TRBV12-4 with TRBJ1-2, with D unclear. Trimming stripped 4 bases from V and 0 bases from J, with 15 bases between. The CDR3 has 16 residues. This chain's CDR3 is CASSSLGPLPNYGYTF. The CDR3, as DNA: TGTGCCAGCAGTTCTCTTGGGCCCCTGCCTAACTATGGCTACACCTTC.

This clonotype was counted at least ten times. This chain links TRBV6-2 or TRBV6-3 with TRBJ2-1; 11 bases line up with TRBD2. Trimming took 4 bases from V and 13 from J; bases not matched to a gene: 9. Per germline, CDR1 MNHEY and CDR2 SVGEGT. The CDR3 sequence is 14 residues long. The CDR3 DNA reads TGTGCCAGCAGTTTTGTAGCGGGGGGGATCGATCAGTTCTTC. Translated, it gives CASSFVAGGIDQFF.

The rearrangement links TRBV27 to TRBJ2-7; D not resolved. V lost 8 bases and J 5 bases, leaving 19 bases between the germline ends. CDR1 is MNHEY and CDR2 is SMNVEV in the germline V gene (reference sequence). The CDR3 is 14 amino acids. The chain's CDR3 is CASGPDRGLNEQYV. DNA of the CDR3: TGTGCCAGCGGCCCTGACCGCGGCCTAAACGAGCAGTACGTC.

This clonotype has a handful of counts. V is TRBV28 and J is TRBJ2-1; D uncertain. The V and J ends lost 1 base and 0 bases respectively, with 10 bases between them. The CDR3 has 16 residues. Germline values: CDR1 MDHEN, CDR2 SYDVKM. CDR3 bases: TGTGCCAGCAGTTTATTCAGGACGAGCTCCTACAATGAGCAGTTCTTC. Encoded protein: CASSLFRTSSYNEQFF.

This clonotype was detected only a few times. The rearrangement uses TRBV15 and TRBJ2-1, with D unresolved. The germline V gene encodes CDR1 LNHNV and CDR2 YYDKDF (reference sequence). The CDR3 contains 12 residues. V was shortened by 5 bases and J by 10 bases, with 12 bases between the two germline ends. In nucleotides, the CDR3 is TGTGCCACCAGCCGGACCTACGGGGAGCAGTTCTTC. Encoded protein: CATSRTYGEQFF.

This clonotype has a count of ten or more. This chain joins TRBV7-2 and TRBJ1-5, with unresolved D. This CDR3 region has 11 residues. Germline V gene data show CDR1 as SGHTA and CDR2 as FQGNSA. V gave up 5 bases and J gave up 7 bases, with 6 bases separating them. The CDR3 DNA is TGTGCCAGCAGCAGCGGCCAGCCCCAGCATTTT. Translating gives CASSSGQPQHF. Drawing the rest from reference TRBV7-2 and TRBJ1-5, the complete variable domain is GAGVSQSPSNKVTEKGKDVELRCDPISGHTALYWYRQSLGQGLEFLIYFQGNSAPDKSGLPSDRFSAERTGGSVSTLTIQRTQQEDSAVYLCASSSGQPQHFGDGTRLSIL.

As regards this clonotype: A clone one base away is much larger, so this may be a read error. The chain combines TRBV7-6 with TRBJ2-1; 9 bases match TRBD2. V lost 7 bases to trimming and J lost 5 bases; unmatched junction nucleotides: 12. The length of the CDR3 is 16 residues. Germline CDR1 and CDR2: SGHVS and FNYEAQ. The CDR3 region has the DNA TGTGCCAGCAACGTGAGCGGGGGGCAGGAACACAATGAGCAGTTCTTC. Its translation is CASNVSGGQEHNEQFF.

Ten or more counts support this clonotype. The rearrangement joins TRBV7-9 to TRBJ2-1; no clear D. The CDR3 is 12 residues long. Trimming removed 5 bases from V and 9 bases from J, with 11 bases in between. CDR1 is SEHNR, CDR2 FQNEAQ, per germline (reference sequence). The CDR3 DNA is TGTGCCAGCAGCCACTTCGTGCCTGAGCAGTTCTTC. Translation gives CASSHFVPEQFF.

The chain combines TRBV24-1 with TRBJ2-5; TRBD1 aligns across 7 bases. V shed 9 bases and J 3 bases; nucleotides not matched to a gene: 9. The germline CDR1 and CDR2 sequences are KGHDR and SFDVKD. The CDR3 length is 14 residues. The CDR3 nucleotides are TGTGCCACCCAGTACAGGGGTCGAAAAGAGACCCAGTACTTC. Protein sequence: CATQYRGRKETQYF.

The chain carries TRBV18 and TRBJ2-7; TRBD1 matches 9 bases. Unmatched junction bases numbered 10, after V lost 6 bases and J lost 4 bases. The CDR3 is 15 amino acids. Germline lookup yields CDR1 KGHSH and CDR2 LQKENI. CDR3 loop: CASSLAGTGTYEQYV. The DNA of the CDR3 is TGTGCCAGCTCTCTTGCCGGGACAGGGACTTACGAGCAGTACGTC.